The clone carrying this T cell receptor beta chain was detected many times. Its antigen remains unidentified. Using RNA transcripts as the source, TCR beta CDR3 regions were amplified. Researchers ran a first-round RT-PCR on the TCR CDR3 using the HTBI primer set. MiXCR, run by TCRdb on the multiplex PCR reads, gives a single entry per CDR3 protein. The repertoire holds around 300,000 distinct CDR3 sequences, with about 20% as singletons. The V gene lost 3 bases and the J gene lost 5 bases, with 16 bases spanning the gap. Germline V CDR1 and CDR2: SQVTM, ANQGSEA. The CDR3 has 15 residues. Fresh peripheral blood, roughly 10 ml, was the source of the PBMCs. This sample stems from a study of T cells in Graves' hyperthyroidism and ophthalmopathy. Study at large: Once the initial diagnosis was made, peripheral blood was obtained before any treatment. General observations from the study: The model foresaw ophthalmopathy a median approximately 6.3 months prior to onset.

The source of this sequence is a man in his thirties or forties with Graves' ophthalmopathy. This chain connects TRBV29-1 to TRBJ2-2; D is perhaps TRBD1 or TRBD2 (6 bases each). Source material: blood. CDR3 amino acids: CSVDQGGSGTGELFF. The CDR3 DNA reads as TGCAGCGTTGACCAAGGGGGGAGCGGTACCGGGGAGCTGTTTTTT.